The 17 T cell receptor beta chains reported below all come from one sample, sequenced in a study of blood T cell repertoires in COVID-19. The protocol was immunoSEQ multiplex PCR, while the TCRdb copy is restricted to in-frame clones and leaves out a portion. The repertoire holds roughly 330,000 clones, around 90% seen once, with approximately 5% in the top ten. Sequencing input: PBMCs or T cells enriched from blood (not recorded which). These receptors came from a woman aged 30 to 39 who had recovered from COVID-19.

The V call is TRBV15, the J call TRBJ2-1, with 9 bases aligning to TRBD1. The CDR3 sequence is 15 residues long. V lost 1 base and J lost 4; bases outside the gene matches: 2. Looked up from germline, CDR1 is LNHNV and CDR2 is YYDKDF (reference sequence). The CDR3 sequence: CATSRAGQGYNEQFF. The CDR3 nucleotides are TGTGCCACCAGCAGAGCGGGACAGGGATACAATGAGCAGTTCTTC.

V and J are TRBV5-4 and TRBJ2-7, with D possibly matching TRBD2 (5 bases). Trimming removed 4 bases at V and 7 bases at J, with 9 bases between. This CDR3 has 11 amino acids. The V gene's germline CDR1 is SGHNT and CDR2 YYREEE (reference sequence). CDR3 loop: CASSTDSEQYF. CDR3 in DNA: TGTGCCAGCAGCACGGACTCGGAGCAGTACTTC. Complete variable domain (other parts from reference TRBV5-4 and TRBJ2-7): ETGVTQSPTHLIKTRGQQVTLRCSSQSGHNTVSWYQQALGQGPQFIFQYYREEENGRGNFPPRFSGLQFPNYSSELNVNALELDDSALYLCASSTDSEQYFGPGTRLTVT.

The rearrangement links TRBV5-6 to TRBJ1-4; 10 nucleotides match TRBD1. The CDR3 spans 15 residues. The germline gives CDR1 SGHDT, CDR2 YYEEEE. After removal of 5 bases from V and 4 bases from J, the junction contained 5 bases not matched to a gene. Written as DNA, the CDR3 is TGTGCCAGCAGTTCCCGGGACAGGGGTAATGAAAAACTGTTTTTT. It specifies CASSSRDRGNEKLFF.

The genes are TRBV5-6 and TRBJ2-7, with D maybe TRBD2 (6 bases). V was shortened by 2 bases and J by 0 bases, with 12 bases between the two germline ends. CDR3 length: 15 amino acids. The germline V gene has CDR1 SGHDT and CDR2 YYEEEE. CDR3 sequence (DNA): TGTGCCAGCAGCTTTGGTAGCGGAAGCTCCTACGAGCAGTACTTC. Its protein is CASSFGSGSSYEQYF.

CDR3 loop: CASSVDPGANEKLFF. The CDR3 DNA reads TGTGCCAGCAGCGTAGATCCGGGGGCTAATGAAAAACTGTTTTTT. The chain carries TRBV9 and TRBJ1-4, with D possibly TRBD1 on 5 matching bases. Germline V gives CDR1 SGDLS, CDR2 YYNGEE. V was clipped by 0 bases and J by 3 bases, with 9 bases between them. The CDR3 consists of 15 residues.

This sequence joins TRBV5-6 and TRBJ2-1; 8 nucleotides agree with TRBD2. This CDR3 is built from 16 residues. V was clipped by 2 bases and J by 0 bases; unmatched bases: 4. Germline loops: CDR1 SGHDT, CDR2 YYEEEE. The CDR3 DNA reads as TGTGCCAGCAGCTTACGCGGGGGGAGCTCCTACAATGAGCAGTTCTTC. Translating gives CASSLRGGSSYNEQFF.

V usage is TRBV27 and J usage is TRBJ2-2, with TRBD1 matching 8 bases. Germline V gene lookup returns CDR1 MNHEY and CDR2 SMNVEV (reference sequence). The CDR3 spans 18 residues. The V segment lost 3 bases and the J segment 3 bases; nucleotides outside the gene matches: 12. The CDR3 DNA reads as TGTGCCAGCAGTTTGTGGGGACAGGATCCGTATTACACCGGGGAGCTGTTTTTT. Its translation: CASSLWGQDPYYTGELFF.

This clone was observed a single time. V and J are TRBV27 and TRBJ2-5; 7 bases map to TRBD2. V was pared by 2 bases and J by 4 bases, with 13 bases of the junction left unmatched. This CDR3 region has 17 residues. Germline CDR1 MNHEY, CDR2 SMNVEV (reference sequence). The CDR3 DNA is TGTGCCAGCAGTTTACGACACCCCTTGGGAGGGACAGAGACCCAGTACTTC. This codes for CASSLRHPLGGTETQYF.

This chain's CDR3 is CASSLPGSNYEQYF. In DNA, the CDR3 is TGTGCCAGCAGCTTACCCGGGTCGAACTACGAGCAGTACTTC. This chain uses TRBV5-6 with TRBJ2-7, with D hard to call. V dropped 2 bases and J dropped 3 bases, with 12 bases sitting between them. The V gene's germline CDR1 is SGHDT and CDR2 YYEEEE. The CDR3 has 14 amino acids.

The chain carries TRBV30 and TRBJ2-7, with TRBD2 as a possible D gene (6 bases). CDR1 and CDR2 (germline): GTSNPN, SVGIG (reference sequence). The CDR3 has 13 amino acids. The V end was cut by 5 bases, the J end by 3 bases, with 14 bases between. CDR3 sequence: CAWATGTDYEQYF. CDR3 nucleotide sequence: TGTGCCTGGGCCACCGGGACTGACTACGAGCAGTACTTC.

The chain uses TRBV6-1 and TRBJ2-2; D perhaps matches TRBD2 (5 bases). CDR1 and CDR2 (germline): MNHNS, SASEGT. Trimming pared 0 bases from V and 1 base from J, leaving 6 bases between. This CDR3 is built from 15 residues. CDR3 bases: TGTGCCAGCAGTGAAGCAGGACTGAACACCGGGGAGCTGTTTTTT. It is translated as CASSEAGLNTGELFF.

This sequence joins TRBV6-5 and TRBJ2-1; possibly TRBD2 for D (7 bases). CDR3 size: 12 residues. V gave up 9 bases and J gave up 7 bases, with 13 bases separating them. Per germline, CDR1 MNHEY and CDR2 SVGAGI. The CDR3 region is CASGGGGNEQFF. In nucleotides, the CDR3 is TGTGCCAGTGGGGGAGGGGGGAATGAGCAGTTCTTC.

This clone was detected ten times or more. The sample has other DNA sequences that encode this CDR3 too. This rearrangement joins TRBV5-1 to TRBJ2-1, with 9 bases matching TRBD2. The germline V gene encodes CDR1 SGHRS and CDR2 YFSETQ. Germline trimming cut 1 base from V and 4 bases from J; bases unmatched to any gene: 0. This CDR3 is built from 14 residues. The CDR3 sequence: CASSLSGGYNEQFF. The CDR3 DNA follows: TGCGCCAGCAGCTTGAGCGGGGGGTACAATGAGCAGTTCTTC.

V and J are TRBV4-2 and TRBJ2-3; D remains unclear. The CDR3 runs 13 residues. Germline V gene data show CDR1 as LGHNA and CDR2 as YNFKEQ. The V gene lost 1 base and the J gene lost 2 bases, with 4 bases spanning the gap. As DNA, the CDR3 is TGTGCCAGCAGCCAAGTCTACACAGATACGCAGTATTTT. Translation: CASSQVYTDTQYF.

The rearrangement links TRBV6-5 to TRBJ2-7, with 7 bases identical to TRBD1. From germline, CDR1 is MNHEY and CDR2 SVGAGI. Trimming cost V 6 bases and J 5 bases; bases outside gene matches: 10. This CDR3 comprises 14 residues. The DNA for the CDR3 is TGTGCCAGCAGCAAGACAGGGCCTCCGAACGAGCAGTACTTC. Its protein product is CASSKTGPPNEQYF.

This rearrangement joins TRBV5-4 to TRBJ1-1; 9 nucleotides match TRBD1. Unmatched junction bases numbered 15, after V lost 4 bases and J lost 8 bases. Germline V gene sequence: CDR1 SGHNT, CDR2 YYREEE (reference sequence). The CDR3 spans 16 residues. CDR3 in DNA: TGTGCCAGCAGCCCGGGGGGGACAGGGACCCCCGCAGAAGCTTTCTTT. It codes for CASSPGGTGTPAEAFF.

The gene calls are TRBV30 and TRBJ1-2; 8 nucleotides align to TRBD1. This CDR3 has 14 amino acids. In germline, CDR1 is GTSNPN, CDR2 SVGIG (reference sequence). V trimming: 2 bases; J trimming: 10 bases; junction bases outside the gene matches: 12. The DNA of the CDR3 is TGTGCCTGGAGTACCTTCGGACAGGGACGAGTCTACACCTTC. It translates to CAWSTFGQGRVYTF.